The next 12 T cell receptor beta chains were all read from a single sample in a study of lymphopenia after photon versus proton radiotherapy. The method was immunoSEQ multiplex PCR; TCRdb's version includes in-frame clones alone and lacks a portion of them. The table has about 68,000 clones, approximately 91% seen once; the top ten hold less than 3.5%. Sequencing used peripheral blood, obtained from a patient treated with photon-based radiotherapy. These receptor sequences come from a woman aged 70 to 79 with pancreatic cancer.

This clone was seen just once. The chain links TRBV5-4 to TRBJ1-1, with D possibly being TRBD1 (6 bases). Germline assignment: CDR1 SGHNT and CDR2 YYREEE (reference sequence). V lost 3 bases and J 5 bases, leaving 14 bases between the germline ends. The CDR3 has 14 amino acids. The CDR3 nucleotides read TGTGCCAGCAGCTCGGGCCAGGGGCGGACTGAAGCTTTCTTT. Protein sequence: CASSSGQGRTEAFF.

This chain connects TRBV10-3 to TRBJ2-1, with D hard to call. The germline gives CDR1 ENHRY, CDR2 SYGVKD. The CDR3 covers 18 residues. The V end lost 0 bases, the J end lost 0 bases, and 15 bases lay between the germline ends. CDR3 sequence: CAISESMVGGTSYNEQFF. CDR3 nucleotides: TGTGCCATCAGTGAGTCTATGGTCGGCGGAACCTCCTACAATGAGCAGTTCTTC.

This sequence joins TRBV30 and TRBJ1-5, with D perhaps TRBD1 (6 bases). This CDR3 has 13 amino acids. Germline V gene lookup returns CDR1 GTSNPN and CDR2 SVGIG (reference sequence). Trimming pared 4 bases from V and 5 bases from J, leaving 12 bases between. The CDR3 region is CAWTRGLDQPQHF. DNA of the CDR3: TGTGCCTGGACCAGGGGCCTAGATCAGCCCCAGCATTTT.

This clone was seen a single time. CDR3 in amino acids: CASSPSGGTDTQYF. As DNA, the CDR3 is TGTGCCAGCTCACCAAGCGGGGGCACAGATACGCAGTATTTT. The chain joins TRBV18 to TRBJ2-3, with 7 nucleotides matching TRBD2. This CDR3 is built from 14 residues. V shed 2 bases, J shed 1 base, and the junction held 0 bases outside the gene matches. Looked up from germline, CDR1 is KGHSH and CDR2 is LQKENI.

The chain is built from TRBV5-1 and TRBJ1-1; D unclear. The CDR3 is 17 residues long. Between the trimmed V and J ends, which lost 4 bases and 0 bases, there was a span of 19 bases. CDR1 and CDR2 (germline): SGHRS, YFSETQ. The CDR3 nucleotides are TGCGCCAGCAGCAGGGCAGTCTCTTTGACCATGAACACTGAAGCTTTCTTT. Translating it yields CASSRAVSLTMNTEAFF.

The J gene is TRBJ2-1, the V gene TRBV6-5; 14 bases fit TRBD2. J lost 8 bases, V lost 6 bases, and 6 bases had no gene match. This CDR3 spans 15 amino acids. Germline lookup yields CDR1 MNHEY and CDR2 SVGAGI. The CDR3 DNA reads TGTGCCAGCAGCCAGGGACTAGCGGGAGTGGATGAGCAGTTCTTC. Amino acids: CASSQGLAGVDEQFF.

The V gene is TRBV15, the J gene TRBJ2-3, with D uncertain. There are 13 residues in the CDR3. V was cut by 5 bases and J by 4 bases, with 10 bases left in between. Germline-derived CDR1 and CDR2 are LNHNV and YYDKDF (reference sequence). The CDR3 DNA sequence: TGTGCCACCAGCGCGGACGGATCAGATACGCAGTATTTT. It yields the protein CATSADGSDTQYF.

V is TRBV5-1 and J is TRBJ2-5; 11 bases map to TRBD1. The J call could be wrong; TRBJ2-7 is a better fit for the DNA end. Germline-derived CDR1 and CDR2 are SGHRS and YFSETQ. CDR3 length equals 16 residues. The CDR3 DNA reads as TGCGCCAGCAGCCCGCAACCGGGACAGGGGGCCTACGAGCAGTACTTC. Its translation: CASSPQPGQGAYEQYF.

CDR3 region: CASSLDWGQQYF. The CDR3 nucleotides are TGTGCCAGCAGCTTGGATTGGGGGCAGCAGTACTTC. The chain uses TRBV4-2 and TRBJ2-7; the D gene is possibly TRBD1 (6 bases). The V end was cut by 5 bases, the J end by 8 bases, with 13 bases between. This CDR3 spans 12 amino acids. The V gene's germline CDR1 is LGHNA and CDR2 YNFKEQ.

J is TRBJ1-1 and V is TRBV4-3, with 7 bases fitting TRBD1. Trimming at V came to 3 bases and at J to 1 base, leaving 2 bases not matched to a gene. There are 14 residues in the CDR3. CDR1 and CDR2 from the germline V gene are LGHNA and YSLEER. The CDR3 is CASSHRGGNTEAFF. The CDR3 DNA is TGCGCCAGCAGCCACAGGGGGGGGAACACTGAAGCTTTCTTT.

The chain employs TRBV19 and TRBJ1-3; the D gene is possibly TRBD1 (5 bases). CDR3 length: 15 residues. The germline V gene encodes CDR1 LNHDA and CDR2 SQIVND (reference sequence). V shed 7 bases and J shed 2 bases, with 15 bases lying between them. The CDR3: CASIDGGMAGNTIYF. CDR3 coding DNA: TGTGCCAGTATCGACGGGGGAATGGCTGGAAACACCATATATTTT.

The rearrangement uses TRBV9 and TRBJ1-5; 8 bases map to TRBD1. The ends lost 4 bases at V and 6 bases at J; junction bases unmatched: 12. Germline V gives CDR1 SGDLS, CDR2 YYNGEE. The CDR3 sequence is 16 residues long. This chain's CDR3 is CASSPADREVGQPQHF. The CDR3 DNA reads as TGTGCCAGCAGCCCCGCGGACAGGGAGGTCGGTCAGCCCCAGCATTTT. Complete variable domain (other parts from reference TRBV9 and TRBJ1-5): DSGVTQTPKHLITATGQRVTLRCSPRSGDLSVYWYQQSLDQGLQFLIQYYNGEERAKGNILERFSAQQFPDLHSELNLSSLELGDSALYFCASSPADREVGQPQHFGDGTRLSIL.